Following are 5 T cell receptor beta chains from one sample sequenced in a study of CD8 T cells in ankylosing spondylitis (dated by TCRdb to 2016 to 2017). Libraries were built with 5' RACE. Sequencing used an Illumina HiSeq 2500. Using fastp trimming at Q25 and MiXCR clonotype assembly, TCRdb reanalyzed the public sequencing data and kept in-frame beta chains. Every CDR3 protein is listed once, alongside the most common genes and DNA of its rows. This sample comprises tens of thousands of distinct CDR3 sequences, around 6.4% of them detected only once. Approximately 4.5% of the sample goes to the ten largest clones. Source material: synovial fluid, either unsorted or a sorted T cell fraction (not recorded which). The receptors stem from a male donor with ankylosing spondylitis.

This clonotype is labeled medium-sized. The chain recombines TRBV12-3 or TRBV12-4 with TRBJ1-1, with D perhaps TRBD1 (6 bases). V lost 6 bases and J 10 bases, leaving 21 bases between the germline ends. CDR3 length: 14 residues. CDR3 DNA sequence: TGTGCCAGCAGCCCCGGACAGTCCTCCCGGCGAGCTTTCTTT. It yields the protein CASSPGQSSRRAFF.

The rearrangement uses TRBV4-1 and TRBJ2-6; no firm D call. This CDR3 spans 18 amino acids. V was trimmed by 4 bases and J by 0 bases, leaving 16 bases between them. Germline loops: CDR1 MGHRA, CDR2 YSYEKL. CDR3 sequence (DNA): TGCGCCAGCAGCCGCTATGAGCCCACCTACTCTGGGGCCAACGTCCTGACTTTC. This sequence encodes CASSRYEPTYSGANVLTF.

This clonotype was recorded a few times. The chain employs TRBV11-3 and TRBJ2-2; D uncertain. V lost 5 bases to trimming and J lost 5 bases, with 15 bases between them. This CDR3 has 15 amino acids. Per the germline V gene, CDR1 is SGHNT and CDR2 is YENEEA. CDR3: CASSPPGPWTGELFF. In nucleotides, the CDR3 is TGTGCCAGCAGCCCTCCTGGCCCCTGGACCGGGGAGCTGTTTTTT.

This clonotype has a handful of counts. The chain carries TRBV7-8 and TRBJ2-1, with 7 nucleotides matching TRBD2. With V trimmed by 5 bases and J by 5 bases, 6 bases remained unmatched. Germline lookup yields CDR1 SGHVS and CDR2 FQNEAQ. This CDR3 is 14 amino acids long. The CDR3 DNA is TGTGCCAGCAGCATGCGGGAGTTAAACAATGAGCAGTTCTTC. It codes for CASSMRELNNEQFF. Full variable domain (rest looked up from reference TRBV7-8 and TRBJ2-1): GAGVSQSPRYKVAKRGQDVALRCDPISGHVSLFWYQQALGQGPEFLTYFQNEAQLDKSGLPSDRFFAERPEGSVSTLKIQRTQQEDSAVYLCASSMRELNNEQFFGPGTRLTVL.

The chain couples TRBV7-3 to TRBJ2-3; no clear D. The germline gives CDR1 SGHTA, CDR2 FQGTGA. CDR3 length: 15 residues. Deletions cut 2 bases from V and 8 bases from J, with 17 bases between. The CDR3 nucleotides read TGTGCCAGCAGCTTAGTGCCCCAGGCCCGGAGTACGCAGTATTTT. Translating it yields CASSLVPQARSTQYF.